Sequencing of this TCR beta chain was carried out in a study of cytomegalovirus exposure and HLA in healthy donors (dated by TCRdb to 2016 to 2017). A note on the overall study: In an earlier analysis of fewer than 750 of the donors, approximately 300 Gb of sequence data and 90 million to 130 million unique TCR beta sequences from 150 million to 200 million T cells were reported. High-throughput TCR immunosequencing, statistical association of individual TCRs with disease status, and machine learning were combined to predict cytomegalovirus infection status. An early release that covered some 630 HLA-typed donors contained around 330 gigabases of sequencing data and 65 million to 100 million unique TCR sequences. Donor age, sex, ethnicity and CMV serostatus were compiled alongside the repertoire data. Every repertoire in the discovery cohort had been generated on one and the same sequencing platform. An earlier analysis of some 500 of the donors applied high-throughput TCR beta sequencing to assess whether each TCR beta V gene segment acted as functional or pseudogenic. The study aimed to test whether signatures of past pathogen exposure could be identified by cataloging public T cell receptors. A separate validation cohort of 90 to 150 different subjects was used in addition to the roughly 720-subject first cohort. The number of donors typed differed by locus, with 629-630 for A, B, C, DRB1 and DQB1, roughly 520 for DQA1, 600 to 610 for DPA1, and around 460 for DPB1. About 5 DR-DQ haplotypes were handled as single units for association and clustering, since linkage in the cohort was strong. The study used immunosequencing to profile the T cell repertoires of 666 subjects and linked those repertoires to cytomegalovirus serostatus. In a later analysis, previously published TCR beta repertoires from 600 to 850 donors were re-analyzed and high-resolution HLA genotyping was added so that TCR occurrence patterns could be studied. A later genetic analysis used genome-wide SNP genotypes for about 65% of the 666 donors, treating that subset as a discovery cohort. Among some 410 genotyped donors of the cohort, an average of approximately 230,000 unique TCR beta nucleotide sequences were sequenced per donor, around a sixth of them non-productive. HLA typing included class I and class II loci at four-digit resolution. In the later analysis, no new phenotypic data were used to find candidate immune exposures; instead, reliance was placed on TCR beta sequences and their occurrence across donors. Among the approximately 400 genotyped donors, 81% belonged to the genetic ancestry cluster associated with self-reported Caucasian donors.

Libraries were built with the immunoSEQ multiplex PCR assay. The multiplex PCR relied on a mix of 60 forward primers for TCR Vbeta segments and 13 reverse primers for TCR Jbeta segments. Amplification of the CDR3 region of rearranged TCR beta genes was performed with a multiplex PCR assay on genomic DNA. The amplified TCR beta libraries were sequenced on the Illumina HiSeq System as 87-base-pair reads. As for the original processing: A later analysis counted some 80 million unique TCR beta chains across the 600 to 850 repertoires, and roughly 9.9 million of these chains were shared by at least two donors. A nearest-neighbor algorithm error-corrected the raw reads and collapsed the reads into unique sequences, merging closely related sequences to remove PCR and sequencing errors. V, D and J gene segments were assigned by aligning CDR3 sequences to IMGT reference sequences. For a sequence to be retained, a match of at least six nucleotides to both a V gene segment and a J gene segment was required. Rearrangements were called productive when the CDR3 lacked stop codons and stayed in frame with V and J; all others were non-productive. CDR3 was defined by IMGT convention, running from the second conserved V-encoded cysteine to the conserved J-encoded phenylalanine. The earlier analysis of roughly 590 of the donors excluded any sequence lacking an unambiguous match to a single V gene segment. An earlier analysis of approximately 590 of the donors classified V segments as functional when productive rearrangements were above 56.7% and as segregating when the standard deviation between donors was above 5%. To diagnose cytomegalovirus status from the catalog of TCR beta chain sequences, a statistical classification framework was built. A later analysis assigned V and J genes by comparing TCR nucleotide sequences with IMGT/GENE-DB human TR gene sequences. The TCRdist pipeline was used in a later analysis to assign CDR3 sequences and most-parsimonious VDJ recombination scenarios. In a later analysis, each TCR beta chain was defined by its CDR3 amino acid sequence together with its V-gene family, and reads without a unique V-gene family were excluded. A later analysis removed 550 to 700 highly shared, low-generation-probability nucleotide sequences to deal with suspected cross-contamination and a sequencing artifact. In a later analysis, a clonal expansion index was calculated for each public chain from normalized within-repertoire ranks of inferred template counts. Generation probabilities in a later analysis came from a VDJ recombination model fitted to out-of-frame rearrangements, and those results were checked against IGoR. In a later analysis, hypergeometric tests were used to score TCR-TCR, TCR-HLA and TCR-CMV co-occurrence, with a repertoire-size bias correction applied to TCR pairs. In a later analysis, false discovery rates were estimated by permuting HLA or CMV assignments 20 times. In a later analysis, co-occurring TCRs were grouped using DBSCAN, and TCRdist sequence similarity was added for clustering within HLA-allele-positive subsets. Repertoires with fewer than 30,000 or more than 120,000 public chains, plus five repertoires with anomalous nucleotide sharing, were excluded from co-occurrence clustering. Imported from immuneACCESS, the table was reduced by TCRdb to in-frame sequences with V and J called. These copies leave out some clones; in studies compared against another copy, an unresolved V gene accounts for under half, and the cause of the remainder is not known. The V and J calls and clone size come from that table; D and trimming were worked out from the DNA. Within this sample are about 25,000 clones, with more than 70% of them counted one time only. 4% to 5.5% of the sample is in the top ten clones.

The cohort was made up of 650 to 700 healthy bone marrow donors. At the time of sampling, all cohort members were nominally healthy, though unrecorded immune exposures were likely present. The donor was CMV seronegative and was included in the group of 352 seronegative cohort members. A peripheral blood sample was provided by each donor, and peripheral blood mononuclear cells were used for TCR beta sequencing. The Qiagen DNeasy Blood Extraction Kit was used to extract genomic DNA from the blood cell samples. Comments on this clone: The target of this receptor is not known. Nothing much larger sits one base from this clone, and base qualities are not available.

Unmatched junction bases come to 10, with V trimmed by 7 bases and J by 7 bases. CDR1 and CDR2 are read off the germline V gene (reference sequence) as MNHEY and SMNVEV. CDR3 length: 14 amino acids, cysteine to phenylalanine. Just the 42-base CDR3 DNA is kept, in frame starting at base 1. Points the paper makes about the study in general: Compared with the approximately 700-donor mean, donors in an Asian-associated ancestry cluster had fewer N-insertions in productive TCRs, according to a later genetic analysis. A group of highly shared sequence variants was considered likely to be a technical artifact of the sequencing pipeline. An association between a missense DCLRE1C variant and V-gene and J-gene trimming of TCR beta chains was found in a later genetic analysis and replicated in an independent cohort. In an earlier analysis of 587 of the donors, most TCR beta V segments appeared in productive rearrangements about 87% or about 30% of the time, broadly matching IMGT annotations. In vitro tests confirmed that a few of the cytomegalovirus-associated TCR beta chains recognize cytomegalovirus antigens. In a later analysis, TCR association rates were found to vary across HLA loci, with the most associated TCRs seen for DRB1 alleles and the fewest for HLA-C alleles. According to the authors, the approach could potentially be generalized to other disease states and immunological phenotypes. Linkage disequilibrium might explain the correlated functional status among segregating V segments, but an unknown experimental factor could not be excluded. Cytomegalovirus status was reported to be diagnosed by the classifier with high specificity and sensitivity in both the original and validation cohorts. The 87-base-pair reads could not distinguish some IMGT-functional V segments, including TRBV6-2 and TRBV6-3, so those segments were excluded. Sequencing depth was assumed to be roughly uniform across donors in the presence/absence analyses, though that assumption may not hold. Because HLA typing was missing for some donors at each locus, association tests included only the typed subset. The only immune exposure information available for the cohort was CMV serostatus. This cohort had only TCR beta chains sequenced, and the lack of alpha or paired-chain data limited which features could be detected. In a later analysis, HLA-associated TCR beta chains showed more clonal expansion and lower generation probabilities than non-associated chains that were equally common. Because counts were too low, approximately 15 rarely observed V segments, including chromosome 9 orphons, were excluded from the earlier analysis of fewer than 650 of the donors. Most TCR sequences were observed very rarely across donors, whereas some public TCRs were present in many individuals. According to a later analysis, parvovirus B19, influenza, CMV and Epstein-Barr virus appeared linked to several top co-occurrence clusters. The study listed 164 TCR beta chains as associated with cytomegalovirus. According to a later analysis, most CMV-associated TCR beta chains appeared to be HLA-restricted, and the HLA associations seemed to be driven largely by CMV exposure. A further reported finding was that TCR beta sequences accurately predicted the HLA-A and HLA-B alleles for most subjects in the first cohort. When HLA alleles, especially DR and DQ, strongly co-occurred, TCR associations were difficult to assign to individual alleles. Specific HLA alleles were associated with some 15,000 TCR beta sequences at a false discovery rate of 0.05 in a later analysis.

The receptor chain draws on TRBV27 and TRBJ2-1, with 7 junctional bases fitting TRBD1. The receptor was derived from a male donor in good health and CMV-seronegative. Material for sequencing was PBMCs. The DNA reads as follows: TGTGCCAGCACCCCCGGGACAGAAGGTAATGAGCAGTTCTTC. Its protein is CASTPGTEGNEQFF.